Listed here are 14 T cell receptor beta chains from one sample, sequenced in a study of CD8+CD57+ T cells in acquired aplastic anemia. Patients chosen for sequencing had CD8+CD57+ cells that had expanded, as shown by flow cytometry. The template used for profiling TCR beta VDJ and CDR3 was genomic DNA. One entry per CDR3 protein, called by TCRdb with MiXCR from the reads. The data show approximately 150,000 distinct CDR3 sequences, 47% seen once. Sample: sorted CD4+, CD8+, or CD8+CD57+ T cells (not recorded which) from PBMCs. The receptors originated from a human donor with aplastic anemia.

V usage is TRBV10-3 and J usage is TRBJ2-7, with D maybe TRBD2 (5 bases). Germline V CDR1 and CDR2: ENHRY, SYGVKD. The ends were cut back, 6 bases at V and 2 bases at J, with 17 bases in the middle. The CDR3 is 15 residues long. CDR3 residues: CAIRPGSGSTYEQYF. In DNA form, the CDR3 reads TGTGCCATCAGGCCGGGGAGCGGAAGTACCTACGAGCAGTACTTC.

DNA of the CDR3: TGTGCCAGCAGCCAAAACTACAGGGACACTGAAGCTTTCTTT. It is translated as CASSQNYRDTEAFF. The chain is built from TRBV7-8 and TRBJ1-1, with D maybe TRBD1 (6 bases). The CDR3 extends over 14 amino acids. Trimming removed 5 bases at V and 3 bases at J, with 13 bases between. Germline CDR1 SGHVS, CDR2 FQNEAQ.

The CDR3: CASSVTGVNTEAFF. The DNA for the CDR3 is TGTGCCAGCAGCGTGACAGGGGTGAACACTGAAGCTTTCTTT. This chain uses TRBV9 with TRBJ1-1, with 8 positions matching TRBD1. V was clipped by 2 bases and J by 0 bases; unmatched bases: 0. Germline V lookup: CDR1 SGDLS, CDR2 YYNGEE. The CDR3 has 14 amino acids. Filled out from reference TRBV9 and TRBJ1-1, the complete variable domain reads DSGVTQTPKHLITATGQRVTLRCSPRSGDLSVYWYQQSLDQGLQFLIQYYNGEERAKGNILERFSAQQFPDLHSELNLSSLELGDSALYFCASSVTGVNTEAFFGQGTRLTVV.

This clonotype showed up many times. V gene TRBV4-2 combines with J gene TRBJ1-2; 10 nucleotides match TRBD1. Germline trimming cut 0 bases from V and 5 bases from J; bases unmatched to any gene: 6. Germline lookup yields CDR1 LGHNA and CDR2 YNFKEQ. The CDR3 spans 16 residues. The chain's CDR3 is CASSQESDRGQYGYTF. The CDR3 coding sequence is TGTGCCAGCAGCCAAGAATCTGACAGGGGGCAGTATGGCTACACCTTC.

For this clonotype: Being one base from a much bigger clone, this may be a read error. Since the CDR3 does not end with the conserved phenylalanine or tryptophan, this likely comes from a read error. The chain carries TRBV19 and TRBJ2-4; the D gene is possibly TRBD1 (5 bases). There are 14 residues in the CDR3. Germline V gene sequence: CDR1 LNHDA, CDR2 SQIVND (reference sequence). Trimming removed 1 base from V and 5 bases from J, with 9 bases in between. The CDR3 reads CASSIAQGQNIQYS. The CDR3 DNA is TGTGCCAGTAGTATAGCCCAGGGTCAAAACATTCAGTACTCC.

Note on this clonotype: One end of the junction is discordant with germline, which a read error may explain. This chain connects TRBV6-1 to TRBJ2-5; 7 bases are shared with TRBD1. From germline, CDR1 is MNHNS and CDR2 SASEGT. CDR3 length: 15 residues. DNA for the CDR3: TGTACCAGCAGCACAGGGGTCGGGCACCAAGAGACCCAGTACTTC. Translating it yields CTSSTGVGHQETQYF.

This clonotype was recorded many times. This chain joins TRBV9 and TRBJ1-2; 7 nucleotides match TRBD1. CDR3 size: 14 residues. Germline CDR1 and CDR2: SGDLS and YYNGEE. V lost 0 bases to trimming and J lost 8 bases; unmatched junction nucleotides: 7. The CDR3 protein is CASSVAWDSWGYTF. CDR3 nucleotides: TGTGCCAGCAGCGTAGCGTGGGACAGTTGGGGCTACACCTTC.

This clonotype was picked up many times. This chain joins TRBV12-3 or TRBV12-4 and TRBJ1-6; D perhaps matches TRBD1 (5 bases). Between the trimmed V and J ends, which lost 4 bases and 8 bases, there was a span of 18 bases. CDR3 size: 16 residues. The CDR3: CASSSSQGIWDSPLHF. CDR3 bases: TGTGCCAGCAGTTCCTCTCAGGGTATATGGGATTCACCCCTCCACTTT.

The chain has TRBV20-1 and TRBJ2-2; D unresolved. V was trimmed by 0 bases and J by 4 bases, leaving 6 bases between them. The CDR3 runs 13 residues. Germline values: CDR1 DFQATT, CDR2 SNEGSKA (reference sequence). CDR3 nucleotide sequence: TGCAGTGCTAGAGACTGGACCACCGGGGAGCTGTTTTTT. This translates into CSARDWTTGELFF.

This clonotype was recorded many times. The chain recombines TRBV6-1 with TRBJ1-3; D remains unclear. The CDR3 length is 14 residues. The germline V and J ends were trimmed by 5 bases and 1 base, with 9 bases remaining between them. Germline values: CDR1 MNHNS, CDR2 SASEGT. The chain's CDR3 is CASSPALSGNTIYF. CDR3 coding DNA: TGTGCCAGCAGTCCAGCATTGTCTGGAAACACCATATATTTT.

This sequence joins TRBV19 and TRBJ1-6; no reliable D call. Trimming removed 3 bases from V and 7 bases from J, with 7 bases in between. Germline lookup yields CDR1 LNHDA and CDR2 SQIVND (reference sequence). This CDR3 has 13 amino acids. CDR3 sequence (DNA): TGTGCCAGTAGTATTGGTGTCAATTCACCCCTCCACTTT. Translated: CASSIGVNSPLHF.

The chain employs TRBV7-7 and TRBJ2-7, with D perhaps matching TRBD2 (5 bases). V lost 4 bases to trimming and J lost 3 bases, with 13 bases between them. Germline V CDR1 and CDR2: SSHAT, FNYEAQ (reference sequence). This CDR3 comprises 14 residues. The CDR3 DNA reads as TGTGCCAGCAGCTCCCGAGGCGGACTCTACGAGCAGTACTTC. Amino acids: CASSSRGGLYEQYF.

The chain employs TRBV20-1 and TRBJ2-3; 7 bases are a match to TRBD2. This CDR3 spans 16 amino acids. CDR1 and CDR2 from the germline V gene are DFQATT and SNEGSKA (reference sequence). V trimming: 2 bases; J trimming: 0 bases; junction bases outside the gene matches: 8. CDR3 DNA: TGCAGTGCTAGACCTATAGCGGGCCCAAGCACAGATACGCAGTATTTT. Residues: CSARPIAGPSTDTQYF.

The table lists this clonotype with a few counts. CDR3 residues: CASSSLADTQYF. CDR3 in DNA: TGTGCCAGTAGTAGTTTGGCAGATACGCAGTATTTT. The chain is built from TRBV19 and TRBJ2-3, with D unclear. The CDR3 is made up of 12 amino acids. The V gene lost 4 bases and the J gene lost 4 bases, with 6 bases spanning the gap. Per germline, CDR1 LNHDA and CDR2 SQIVND (reference sequence).